The 29 T cell receptor beta chains in this list originate from one sample, sequenced in a study of early T cells in non-severe SARS-CoV-2 infection. From the 5' RACE reads, TCRdb called clonotypes with MiXCR, one entry per CDR3 protein. The table shows more than 45,000 distinct CDR3 sequences, with roughly 13% occurring only once. Sequencing was carried out using whole blood. The source is an adult who was a healthcare worker with PCR-confirmed SARS-CoV-2 infection or an uninfected control (not recorded which).

About this clonotype: This may arise from a read error, as a much more abundant clone is one base away. The rearrangement joins TRBV7-6 to TRBJ1-3; D perhaps matches TRBD1 (5 bases). The germline V gene has CDR1 SGHVS and CDR2 FNYEAQ. Trimming cost V 5 bases and J 6 bases, with 14 bases left between them. This CDR3 comprises 14 residues. CDR3 DNA sequence: TGTGCCAGCAGCCCTTCGACAGCAGAAAACACCATATATTTT. It translates to CASSPSTAENTIYF.

The rearrangement links TRBV27 to TRBJ2-6, with TRBD1 identical over 7 bases. CDR1 is MNHEY, CDR2 SMNVEV, per germline (reference sequence). The CDR3 runs 18 residues. The junction had 10 bases not matched to a gene; V was cut back by 5 bases and J by 0 bases. The DNA for the CDR3 is TGTGCCAGCAGTCCCCTACAGGGGAGAGACTCTGGGGCCAACGTCCTGACTTTC. This sequence encodes CASSPLQGRDSGANVLTF.

This sequence joins TRBV3-1 and TRBJ2-1; D remains unclear. Trimming left V 4 bases short and J 0 bases short, with 13 bases between. The CDR3 runs to 16 residues. Germline V gene lookup returns CDR1 LGHDT and CDR2 YNNKEL (reference sequence). CDR3 in amino acids: CASSLLLQVSYNEQFF. CDR3 DNA: TGTGCCAGCAGCCTTTTACTACAAGTCTCCTACAATGAGCAGTTCTTC.

This chain's CDR3 is CSVGGPRTSTDTQYF. For the CDR3, the DNA is TGCAGCGTTGGGGGGCCCCGGACTAGCACAGATACGCAGTATTTT. V usage is TRBV29-1 and J usage is TRBJ2-3; maybe TRBD1 (6 bases). The germline V and J ends were trimmed by 4 bases and 0 bases, with 14 bases remaining between them. The V gene's germline CDR1 is SQVTM and CDR2 ANQGSEA. CDR3 length: 15 residues.

This clonotype has a count of ten or more. The rearrangement uses TRBV12-3 or TRBV12-4 and TRBJ2-3; TRBD2 aligns across 11 bases. CDR3 length equals 15 residues. The ends lost 6 bases at V and 4 bases at J; junction bases unmatched: 6. Here the CDR3 DNA reads TGTGCCAGCAGCCCTAGCGGGAGGCCCCCAGATACGCAGTATTTT. Translating gives CASSPSGRPPDTQYF.

The genes are TRBV12-3 or TRBV12-4 and TRBJ1-2; 9 bases are shared with TRBD1. The CDR3 runs 14 residues. The ends lost 7 bases at V and 5 bases at J; junction bases unmatched: 8. CDR3 nucleotide sequence: TGTGCCAGCAAACAGGGGGCCCAGGGGTATGGCTACACCTTC. Encoded protein: CASKQGAQGYGYTF.

By its share, this clonotype is hyperexpanded (1% or more). This chain connects TRBV12-2 to TRBJ1-2; TRBD1, the table's D call, was not compared with the DNA. TRBV12-2 is tagged as a pseudogene. CDR3 size: 13 residues. The CDR3 is CASRSDRRSVYTF. In DNA, the CDR3 is TGTGCAAGTCGCTCGGACAGGCGTTCGGTCTACACCTTC.

This clonotype showed up many times. The chain uses TRBV12-3 or TRBV12-4 and TRBJ1-2; D gene uncertain. This CDR3 has 14 amino acids. V was clipped by 3 bases and J by 7 bases, with 15 bases between them. CDR3 sequence reads: CASSFSPTSSGYTF. CDR3 DNA sequence: TGTGCCAGCAGTTTCAGTCCCACGTCCTCTGGCTACACCTTC.

This clonotype occurred many times. The chain employs TRBV20-1 and TRBJ2-5; D possibly corresponds to TRBD1 (6 bases). Trimming pared 3 bases from V and 0 bases from J, leaving 17 bases between. This CDR3 has 16 residues. The germline V gene has CDR1 DFQATT and CDR2 SNEGSKA (reference sequence). The CDR3 bases are TGCAGTGCTAGCCCGCAGGGGCAGTGGTACCAAGAGACCCAGTACTTC. Amino acid sequence: CSASPQGQWYQETQYF.

This chain connects TRBV2 to TRBJ2-3; no clear D. V was clipped by 7 bases and J by 2 bases, with 13 bases between them. The CDR3 has 14 residues. Germline V gives CDR1 SNHLY, CDR2 FYNNEI. CDR3 nucleotides: TGTGCCAGCATCCGCTCTATCGTCACAGATACGCAGTATTTT. This encodes CASIRSIVTDTQYF. The whole variable domain, remainder taken from reference TRBV2 and TRBJ2-3, is EPEVTQTPSHQVTQMGQEVILRCVPISNHLYFYWYRQILGQKVEFLVSFYNNEISEKSEIFDDQFSVERPDGSNFTLKIRSTKLEDSAMYFCASIRSIVTDTQYFGPGTRLTVL.

This rearrangement joins TRBV20-1 to TRBJ2-7; 10 nucleotides match TRBD1. Trimming at V came to 5 bases and at J to 5 bases, leaving 6 bases not matched to a gene. The CDR3 runs 13 residues. CDR1 DFQATT and CDR2 SNEGSKA come from the germline V gene (reference sequence). CDR3 residues: CSAWDRGRNEQYF. The DNA for the CDR3 is TGCAGTGCTTGGGACAGGGGAAGGAACGAGCAGTACTTC.

This clonotype showed up many times. CDR3 region: CSVTRDRGYGEQYF. The CDR3 DNA reads as TGCAGCGTGACCCGGGACAGGGGGTATGGAGAGCAGTACTTC. V and J are TRBV29-1 and TRBJ2-7; 11 bases match TRBD1. The CDR3 totals 14 residues. V was clipped by 6 bases and J by 7 bases; unmatched bases: 11. Germline loops: CDR1 SQVTM, CDR2 ANQGSEA.

Many counts were recorded for this clonotype. The chain joins TRBV2 to TRBJ2-7, with 11 bases matching TRBD1. V trimming: 11 bases; J trimming: 4 bases; junction bases outside the gene matches: 10. The CDR3 extends over 14 amino acids. CDR1 SNHLY and CDR2 FYNNEI come from the germline V gene. CDR3 DNA: TGTGCCGGAGGACTGGACAGGGGGCAATACGAGCAGTACTTC. Amino acids: CAGGLDRGQYEQYF.

This clonotype was seen more than once but under ten times. This chain connects TRBV7-2 to TRBJ2-3, with 8 bases matching TRBD2. Germline lookup yields CDR1 SGHTA and CDR2 FQGNSA. This CDR3 contains 16 residues. V trimming: 3 bases; J trimming: 0 bases; junction bases outside the gene matches: 5. CDR3 residues: CASSFFSGTSTDTQYF. The CDR3 coding sequence is TGTGCCAGCAGCTTCTTTAGCGGGACCAGCACAGATACGCAGTATTTT.

This chain connects TRBV6-2 or TRBV6-3 to TRBJ2-5, with 7 bases matching TRBD2. V was clipped by 0 bases and J by 3 bases; unmatched bases: 7. The CDR3 spans 16 residues. CDR1 is MNHEY and CDR2 is SVGEGT in the germline V gene. The CDR3, as DNA: TGTGCCAGCAGTTACTCAGCCAGCGGGGCCAAAGAGACCCAGTACTTC. As protein: CASSYSASGAKETQYF.

This clonotype was counted at least ten times. This chain joins TRBV11-1 and TRBJ2-1; 7 nucleotides align to TRBD1. J was trimmed by 4 bases and V by 5 bases; bases with no gene match: 5. This CDR3 has 14 residues. The germline V gene has CDR1 SGHAT and CDR2 FQDESV (reference sequence). CDR3 in amino acids: CASSPDRVYNEQFF. The CDR3, as DNA: TGTGCCAGCAGCCCCGACAGGGTATACAATGAGCAGTTCTTC.

V and J are TRBV29-1 and TRBJ2-2; D uncertain. Trimming pared 3 bases from V and 0 bases from J, leaving 8 bases between. In germline, CDR1 is SQVTM, CDR2 ANQGSEA. CDR3 length equals 14 residues. The chain's CDR3 is CSVEALANTGELFF. The DNA of the CDR3 is TGCAGCGTTGAGGCCTTGGCGAACACCGGGGAGCTGTTTTTT.

This clonotype was picked up many times. The chain recombines TRBV4-1 with TRBJ1-2; D uncertain. Germline V gene lookup returns CDR1 MGHRA and CDR2 YSYEKL. Trimming pared 2 bases from V and 1 base from J, leaving 14 bases between. CDR3 length: 16 amino acids. CDR3 protein: CASSQRNTGFNYGYTF. The DNA of the CDR3 is TGCGCCAGCAGCCAACGAAACACTGGATTTAACTATGGCTACACCTTC.

The chain recombines TRBV12-3 or TRBV12-4 with TRBJ2-7; 7 positions agree with TRBD1. After removal of 5 bases from V and 3 bases from J, the junction contained 13 bases not matched to a gene. This CDR3 contains 16 residues. The CDR3 loop is CASSPLGRDRHYEQYF. CDR3 DNA: TGTGCCAGCAGTCCCTTGGGTAGGGACAGACACTACGAGCAGTACTTC.

Worth noting for this clonotype: The conserved closing phenylalanine or tryptophan is absent in this CDR3, likely reflecting a read error. This sequence joins TRBV27 and TRBJ1-5, with TRBD1 matching 7 bases. Germline-derived CDR1 and CDR2 are MNHEY and SMNVEV (reference sequence). V lost 6 bases, J lost 0 bases, and 8 bases stayed unmatched. The CDR3 runs 16 residues. CDR3 sequence: CASRPGQVYSNQPQHL. The DNA for the CDR3 is TGTGCCAGCAGACCCGGACAGGTTTATAGCAATCAGCCCCAGCATTTG.

The V gene is TRBV29-1, the J gene TRBJ1-1; 7 bases map to TRBD1. The V gene end was trimmed by 7 bases and the J gene end by 1 base; junction bases not matched to a gene: 6. This CDR3 comprises 13 residues. Germline loops: CDR1 SQVTM, CDR2 ANQGSEA. The CDR3 region is CSARQGSNTEAFF. The CDR3 nucleotides are TGCAGCGCCCGACAGGGTTCGAACACTGAAGCTTTCTTT.

A remark on this clonotype: A much more abundant neighbour one base away suggests this may be a read error. The chain couples TRBV7-8 to TRBJ2-3; a possible D gene is TRBD2 (5 bases). This CDR3 has 14 residues. V lost 5 bases and J lost 8, with 17 bases in between. The germline CDR1 and CDR2 sequences are SGHVS and FQNEAQ. The CDR3 protein is CASSPPSLGGTQYF. The CDR3 bases are TGTGCCAGCAGCCCCCCCAGCCTAGGAGGTACGCAGTATTTT.

This clonotype was detected only a few times. V and J are TRBV6-1 and TRBJ2-5, with D unclear. Germline CDR1 reads MNHNS; CDR2 reads SASEGT. V shed 4 bases and J shed 5 bases, with 8 bases lying between them. The CDR3 spans 12 residues. The chain's CDR3 is CASSAGFETQYF. Written as DNA, the CDR3 is TGTGCCAGCAGTGCCGGATTTGAGACCCAGTACTTC.

The sample holds many counts of this clonotype. The chain links TRBV7-9 to TRBJ2-5; no clear D. Between the trimmed V and J ends, which lost 5 bases and 4 bases, there was a span of 17 bases. CDR1 is SEHNR, CDR2 FQNEAQ, per germline (reference sequence). The CDR3 totals 15 residues. CDR3 region: CASSTNRASAETQYF. CDR3 in DNA: TGTGCCAGCAGCACCAACCGGGCTTCGGCAGAGACCCAGTACTTC. The whole variable domain, remainder taken from reference TRBV7-9 and TRBJ2-5, is DTGVSQNPRHKITKRGQNVTFRCDPISEHNRLYWYRQTLGQGPEFLTYFQNEAQLEKSRLLSDRFSAERPKGSFSTLEIQRTEQGDSAMYLCASSTNRASAETQYFGPGTRLLVL.

The chain employs TRBV28 and TRBJ2-7, with 8 bases matching TRBD2. Trimming cost V 6 bases and J 7 bases; bases outside gene matches: 8. There are 13 residues in the CDR3. Germline V gene data show CDR1 as MDHEN and CDR2 as SYDVKM. In nucleotides, the CDR3 is TGTGCCAGCAGCCGAGCGGGAGCGGGGGAGCAGTACTTC. It codes for CASSRAGAGEQYF.

The genes are TRBV5-1 and TRBJ2-5; tentatively, D is TRBD1 or TRBD2 (5 bases each). CDR3 length equals 12 residues. CDR1 is SGHRS and CDR2 is YFSETQ in the germline V gene. With 4 bases removed from V and 5 bases from J, the gap between germline ends came to 9 bases. The CDR3 region is CASSAGTETQYF. The CDR3 region has the DNA TGCGCCAGCAGCGCAGGGACGGAGACCCAGTACTTC. The full variable domain, in which reference TRBV5-1 and TRBJ2-5 provide the parts outside the CDR3, is KAGVTQTPRYLIKTRGQQVTLSCSPISGHRSVSWYQQTPGQGLQFLFEYFSETQRNKGNFPGRFSGRQFSNSRSEMNVSTLELGDSALYLCASSAGTETQYFGPGTRLLVL.

This clonotype appeared many times. V is TRBV20-1 and J is TRBJ2-7, with unresolved D. This CDR3 comprises 12 residues. V lost 2 bases, J lost 3 bases, and 8 bases lay in between. Per germline, CDR1 DFQATT and CDR2 SNEGSKA (reference sequence). The CDR3 nucleotides are TGCAGTGCTAGACCCACCGACTACGAGCAGTACTTC. Its protein product is CSARPTDYEQYF.

This clonotype was counted at least ten times. One junction end disagrees with the germline gene, perhaps due to a read error. The rearrangement uses TRBV14 and TRBJ1-1, with TRBD1 identical over 7 bases. In germline, CDR1 is SGHDN, CDR2 FVKESK. The CDR3 runs 15 residues. CDR3 coding DNA: TGTGCCAGCAGCTACAGGGGCCGGGGGGACACTGAAGTTTTCTTT. This codes for CASSYRGRGDTEVFF.

In this sample, this clonotype turned up many times. The gene calls are TRBV30 and TRBJ1-3; D uncertain. CDR1 and CDR2 (germline): GTSNPN, SVGIG (reference sequence). The length of the CDR3 is 13 residues. The V gene lost 2 bases and the J gene lost 1 base, with 6 bases spanning the gap. CDR3 protein: CAWSLGSGNTIYF. The CDR3 coding sequence is TGTGCCTGGAGTTTGGGATCTGGAAACACCATATATTTT.